The TCR beta chain under discussion was sequenced for a study of vaccination and CD4 T cells after COVID-19. V trimming: 2 bases; J trimming: 0 bases; junction bases outside the gene matches: 7. This CDR3 has 16 amino acids. Germline V CDR1 and CDR2: MDHEN, SYDVKM. This clonotype was counted only a few times. What it recognizes is unknown. As for treatment: approximately nine-day PBMC culture with coronavirus spike peptide pools or control peptides (ViraFEST assay). Following expansion of antigen-specific T cells with peptide pools, ViraFEST then sequenced TCRs. The Oncomine TCR Beta short-read assay was applied to DNA of cultured CD4+ T cells. Each CDR3 protein gets one entry after TCRdb re-called the PCR reads with MiXCR. Among some 11,000 distinct CDR3 sequences listed, about a quarter were seen once.

V is TRBV28 and J is TRBJ2-7; the match to TRBD1 covers 7 bases. This receptor was identified in a human donor who had recovered from COVID-19. The sequencing used CD4+ T cells from blood, cultured in vitro, collected after SARS-CoV-2 vaccination. CDR3 protein: CASSLPTGVNSYEQYF. The CDR3 DNA follows: TGTGCCAGCAGTTTACCCACAGGGGTAAACTCCTACGAGCAGTACTTC.